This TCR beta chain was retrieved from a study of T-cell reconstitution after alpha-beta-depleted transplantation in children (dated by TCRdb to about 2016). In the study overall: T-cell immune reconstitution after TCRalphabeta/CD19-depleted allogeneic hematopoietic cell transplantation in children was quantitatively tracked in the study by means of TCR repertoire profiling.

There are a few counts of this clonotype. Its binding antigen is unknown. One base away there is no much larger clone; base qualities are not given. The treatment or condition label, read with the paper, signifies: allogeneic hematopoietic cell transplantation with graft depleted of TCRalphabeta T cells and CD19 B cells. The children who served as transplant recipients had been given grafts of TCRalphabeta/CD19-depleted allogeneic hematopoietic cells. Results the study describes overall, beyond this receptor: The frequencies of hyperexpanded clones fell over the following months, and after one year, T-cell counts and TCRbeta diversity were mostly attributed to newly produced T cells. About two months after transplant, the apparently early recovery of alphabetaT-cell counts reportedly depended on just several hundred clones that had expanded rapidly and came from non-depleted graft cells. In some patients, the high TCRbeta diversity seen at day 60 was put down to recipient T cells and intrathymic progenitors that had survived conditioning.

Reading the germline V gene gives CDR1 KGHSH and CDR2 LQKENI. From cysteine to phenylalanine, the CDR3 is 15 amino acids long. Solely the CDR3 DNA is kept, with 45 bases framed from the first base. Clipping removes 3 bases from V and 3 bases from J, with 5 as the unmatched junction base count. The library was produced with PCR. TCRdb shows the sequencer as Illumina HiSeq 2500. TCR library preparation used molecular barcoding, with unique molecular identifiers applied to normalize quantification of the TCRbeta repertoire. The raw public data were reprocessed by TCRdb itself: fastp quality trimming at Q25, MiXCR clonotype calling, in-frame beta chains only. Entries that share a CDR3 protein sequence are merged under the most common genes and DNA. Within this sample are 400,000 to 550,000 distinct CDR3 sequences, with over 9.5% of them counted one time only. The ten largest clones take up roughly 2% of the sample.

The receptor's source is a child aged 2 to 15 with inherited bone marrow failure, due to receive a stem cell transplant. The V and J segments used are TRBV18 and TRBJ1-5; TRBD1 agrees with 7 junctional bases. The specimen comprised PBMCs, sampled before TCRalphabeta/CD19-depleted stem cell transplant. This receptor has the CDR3 CASSPGTVLNQPQHF. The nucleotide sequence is TGTGCCAGCTCACCTGGGACAGTCCTCAATCAGCCCCAGCATTTT. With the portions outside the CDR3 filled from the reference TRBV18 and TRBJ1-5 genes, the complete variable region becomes NAGVMQNPRHLVRRRGQEARLRCSPMKGHSHVYWYRQLPEEGLKFMVYLQKENIIDESGMPKERFSAEFPKEGPSILRIQQVVRGDSAAYFCASSPGTVLNQPQHFGDGTRLSIL.